This T cell receptor beta chain came from a study of shared clonotypes between healthy human individuals. Whole-study context: Plates per donor: three CD4 naive, three CD4 memory, two CD8 naive, one CD8 memory. General study findings and limits: Clonotype sharing levels among donors were expected to vary with sequencing depth. Sharing across several donors was seen in roughly 5% of naive CD4 clonotypes.

Germline V gene sequence: CDR1 SQVTM, CDR2 ANQGSEA. This CDR3 comprises 13 residues. Trimming removed 7 bases from V and 0 bases from J, with 7 bases in between. Notes on this clone: Its antigen is still unknown.

Genomic DNA from each subset was divided evenly over several immunoSEQ plates. TCRdb's copy holds only in-frame clones and misses some; the assay was immunoSEQ multiplex PCR. The sample holds about 750,000 clones, approximately 92% seen once. CD45RO-negative CD8 cells positively selected for CCR7 made up the naive population, which excluded terminally differentiated effector memory CD45RA+ cells. The chain couples TRBV29-1 to TRBJ2-6, with no clear D. The receptor was isolated from a man younger than 45 in good health. The material sequenced was naive CD8+ T cells sorted from blood. For the CDR3, the DNA is TGCAGCGCGAAAAACTCTGGGGCCAACGTCCTGACTTTC. Protein sequence: CSAKNSGANVLTF.